The present T cell receptor (beta chain) was sequenced within a study of blood T cells in healthy people across ages. The study's findings and limits: There was no known CMV status for donors, so expanded clonotype changes were possibly confounded.

This clonotype was seen a handful of times. Its antigen remains unknown. The use of a sample-barcoded 5' primer and a J-beta primer mix characterized a second PCR of roughly 7 to 12 cycles. TCRdb reprocessed the 5' RACE reads with MiXCR, giving one entry per CDR3 protein. The sample lists 950,000 to 1,200,000 distinct CDR3 sequences; less than 45% were seen once. Source material: blood. The TCR was taken from a man aged 18-30 years in good health.

For the CDR3, the DNA is TGTGCCAGCAGCCAAGAGTCCAGGGAGAGAAACACCATATATTTT. It yields the protein CASSQESRERNTIYF. The chain recombines TRBV4-2 with TRBJ1-3; TRBD1 might be the D (5 bases). The CDR3 loop spans 15 amino acids. Germline V lookup: CDR1 LGHNA, CDR2 YNFKEQ. The V and J ends lost 0 bases and 5 bases respectively, with 11 bases between them.